The clone carrying this TCR beta chain was observed a few times. Its cognate antigen is unknown. Other DNA sequences in the sample encode the same CDR3. This entry belongs to a study of shared clonotypes between healthy human individuals. The material for each subset, its genomic DNA, was split evenly across several immunoSEQ plates. The authors loaded 150 to 250 ng DNA, about 30,000 T cell genomes, into sorted-subset replicate PCRs. Sequencing used immunoSEQ multiplex PCR; TCRdb keeps in-frame clones, though not all of them. This table has about 2.1 million clones, 85% to 95% appearing once. Whole-study results and caveats: An effect of sequencing depth on clonotype sharing among donors was expected.

Naivety among CD8 cells was defined by CD45RO negativity and positive CCR7 selection, thereby excluding terminally differentiated effector memory CD45RA+ cells. The CDR3 has 13 amino acids. Germline CDR1 and CDR2: MDHEN and SYDVKM. V shed 3 bases and J shed 0 bases, with 5 bases lying between them. The chain joins TRBV28 to TRBJ1-1; D ambiguous. Sequenced material: naive CD8+ T cells from PBMCs. The clonotype comes from a man aged 18 to 30 in good health. Some clones in this sample may be carry-over from other donors' samples. CDR3 sequence: CASSLLMNTEAFF. Here the CDR3 DNA reads TGTGCCAGCAGTTTGCTGATGAACACTGAAGCTTTCTTT.